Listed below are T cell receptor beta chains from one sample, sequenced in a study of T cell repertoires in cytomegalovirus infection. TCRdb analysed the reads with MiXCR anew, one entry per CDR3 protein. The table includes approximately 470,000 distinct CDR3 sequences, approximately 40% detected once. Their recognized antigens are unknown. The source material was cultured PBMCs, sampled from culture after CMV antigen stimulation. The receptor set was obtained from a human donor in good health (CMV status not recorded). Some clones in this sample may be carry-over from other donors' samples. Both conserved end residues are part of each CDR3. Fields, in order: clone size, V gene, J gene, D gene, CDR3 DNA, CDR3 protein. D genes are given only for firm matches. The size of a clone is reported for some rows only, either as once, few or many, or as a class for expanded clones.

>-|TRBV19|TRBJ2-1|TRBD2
TGTGCCAGTAGGAAAAGTAGCGGGAGGGCCCGGAATGAGCAGTTCTTC
CASRKSSGRARNEQFF
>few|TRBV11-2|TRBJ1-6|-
TGTGCCAGCAGCTTAAATCCCCCGCAACTGAATTCACCCCTCCACTTT
CASSLNPPQLNSPLHF
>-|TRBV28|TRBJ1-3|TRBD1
TGTGCCATCTCCCCAGGGGGCAATGGAAACACCATATATTTT
CAISPGGNGNTIYF
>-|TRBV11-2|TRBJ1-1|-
TGTGCCAGCAGCTCCGCTGGGGGTTCGACTGAAGCTTTCTTT
CASSSAGGSTEAFF
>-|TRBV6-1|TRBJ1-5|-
TGTGCCAGCAGTGAAGACGTCCTCACGGGGAGTCATCAGCCCCAGCATTTT
CASSEDVLTGSHQPQHF
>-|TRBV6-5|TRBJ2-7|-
TGTGCCAGCACGGTCCTGGAGGGCTACGAGCAGTACTTC
CASTVLEGYEQYF
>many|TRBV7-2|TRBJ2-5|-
TGTGCCAGCAGCTTAGACAGCAGATACTCCGAGACCCAGTACTTC
CASSLDSRYSETQYF
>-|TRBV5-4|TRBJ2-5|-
TGTGCCAGCAGCTTTTTGGGGGAGGACACCCAGTACTTC
CASSFLGEDTQYF
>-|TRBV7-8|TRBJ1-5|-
TGTGCCAGCAGCGCAACCGACAGCTATAGCAATCAGCCCCAGCATTTT
CASSATDSYSNQPQHF
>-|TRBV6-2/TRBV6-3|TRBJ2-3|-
TGTGCCAGCAGGGGCCAGACCACAGATACGCAGTATTTT
CASRGQTTDTQYF
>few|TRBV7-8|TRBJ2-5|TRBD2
TGTGCCAGCAGCCGCATCACTAGCGGGGGGGATCGCCAGTACTTC
CASSRITSGGDRQYF
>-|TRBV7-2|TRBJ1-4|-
TGTGCCGGCAGCCCTCGTCATGGGGTGGTGGGTGAAAAACTGTTTTTT
CAGSPRHGVVGEKLFF
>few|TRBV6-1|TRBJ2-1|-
TGTGCCAGCAGCCCGGTGAGCTCCTACAATGAGCAGTTCTTC
CASSPVSSYNEQFF
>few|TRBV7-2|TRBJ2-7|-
TGTGCCAGCAGCTTAGGTGGGACCTACGTGCAGTACTTC
CASSLGGTYVQYF
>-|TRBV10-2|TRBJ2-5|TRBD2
TGCGCCAGCAGAATAGCGGGAGGACAGGAGACCCAGTACTTC
CASRIAGGQETQYF
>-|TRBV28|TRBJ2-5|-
TGTGCCACCTCGGGGGGCGGGACAGGAGAGGAGACCCAGTACTTC
CATSGGGTGEETQYF